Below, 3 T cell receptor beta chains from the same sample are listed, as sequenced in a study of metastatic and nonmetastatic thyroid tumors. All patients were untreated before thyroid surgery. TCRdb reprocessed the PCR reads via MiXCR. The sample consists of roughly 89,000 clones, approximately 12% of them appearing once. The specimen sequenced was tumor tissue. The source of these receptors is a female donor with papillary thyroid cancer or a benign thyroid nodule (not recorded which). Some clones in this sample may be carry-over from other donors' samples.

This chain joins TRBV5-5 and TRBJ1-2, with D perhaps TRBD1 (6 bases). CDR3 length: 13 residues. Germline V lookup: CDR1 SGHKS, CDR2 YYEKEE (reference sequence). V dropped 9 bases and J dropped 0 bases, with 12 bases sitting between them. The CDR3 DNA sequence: TGTGCCACCAGGGGTCGGCCTAACTATGGCTACACCTTC. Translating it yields CATRGRPNYGYTF.

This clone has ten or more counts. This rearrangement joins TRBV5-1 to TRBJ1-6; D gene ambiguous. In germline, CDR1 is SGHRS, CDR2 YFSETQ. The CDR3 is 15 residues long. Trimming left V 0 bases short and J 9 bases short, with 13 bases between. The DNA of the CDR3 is TGCGCCAGCAGCTTGGAGGGATTCTCGGGTTCACCCCTCCACTTT. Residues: CASSLEGFSGSPLHF.

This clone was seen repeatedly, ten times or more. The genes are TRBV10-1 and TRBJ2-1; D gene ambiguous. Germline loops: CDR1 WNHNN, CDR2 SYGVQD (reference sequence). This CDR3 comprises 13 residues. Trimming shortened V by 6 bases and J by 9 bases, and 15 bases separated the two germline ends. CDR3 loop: CASSLGLLTEQFF. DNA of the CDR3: TGCGCCAGCAGCCTGGGCCTCCTCACTGAGCAGTTCTTC.